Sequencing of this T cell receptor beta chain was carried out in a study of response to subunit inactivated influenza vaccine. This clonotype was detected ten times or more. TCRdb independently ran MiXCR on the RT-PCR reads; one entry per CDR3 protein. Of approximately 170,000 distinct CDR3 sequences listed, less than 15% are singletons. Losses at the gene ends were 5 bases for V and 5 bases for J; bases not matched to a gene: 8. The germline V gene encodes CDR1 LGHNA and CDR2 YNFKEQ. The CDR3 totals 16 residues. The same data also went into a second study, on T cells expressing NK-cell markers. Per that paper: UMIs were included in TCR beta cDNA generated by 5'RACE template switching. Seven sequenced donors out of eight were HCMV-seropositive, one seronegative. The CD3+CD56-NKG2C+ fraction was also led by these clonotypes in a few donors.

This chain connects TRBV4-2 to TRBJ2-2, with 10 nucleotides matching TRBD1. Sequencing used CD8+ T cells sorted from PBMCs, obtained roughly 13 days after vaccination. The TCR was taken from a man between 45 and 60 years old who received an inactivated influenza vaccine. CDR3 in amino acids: CASSAPWTGGTGELFF. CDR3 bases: TGTGCCAGCAGCGCCCCTTGGACAGGGGGGACCGGGGAGCTGTTTTTT.